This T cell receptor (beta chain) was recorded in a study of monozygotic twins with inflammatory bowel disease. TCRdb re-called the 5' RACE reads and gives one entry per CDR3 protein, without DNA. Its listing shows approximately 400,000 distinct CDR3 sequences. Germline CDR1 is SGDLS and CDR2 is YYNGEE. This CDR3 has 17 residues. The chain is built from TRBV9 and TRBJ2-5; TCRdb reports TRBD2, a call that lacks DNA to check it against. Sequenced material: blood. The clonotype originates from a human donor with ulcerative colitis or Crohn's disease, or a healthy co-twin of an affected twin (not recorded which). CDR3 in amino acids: CASSVGGSGGARETQYF.